This record covers a single T cell receptor beta chain. Its antigen remains unidentified. A junction boundary mismatches the germline segment, possibly from a read error. Germline V lookup: CDR1 MNHNS, CDR2 SASEGT. This CDR3 has 13 residues. This record comes from a study of response to subunit inactivated influenza vaccine. Whole-study results and caveats: Authors proposed each seasonal influenza vaccination draws in few new T cells.

A single record per CDR3 protein comes from TCRdb applying MiXCR to the RT-PCR reads. The sample carries 550,000 to 650,000 distinct CDR3 sequences, approximately 10% recorded once. The receptor comes from a man over 45 who received an inactivated influenza vaccine. The sample consisted of PBMCs from blood, taken on the day of vaccination. The chain has TRBV6-1 and TRBJ2-1, with 7 positions matching TRBD1. As DNA, the CDR3 is TGTGCCTGCAGGGGGTGGTTCGGCAATGAGCAGTTCTTC. This translates into CACRGWFGNEQFF.